The clone carrying this T cell receptor beta chain occurred many times. What it binds is not known. CDR3 length equals 16 residues. After removal of 5 bases from V and 2 bases from J, the junction contained 9 bases not matched to a gene. Germline V gives CDR1 SGHTA, CDR2 FQGNSA. Donors gave around 10 milliliters of peripheral blood apiece. This entry comes from a study of blood T cells in healthy people across ages. Study-wide findings and caveats: CMV status of donors was not determined, possibly confounding expanded clonotype changes.

Together with a sample-barcoded 5' primer, a J-beta primer mix was included in a second PCR lasting roughly 6 to 12 cycles. TCRdb fed the 5' RACE reads into MiXCR, producing one record per CDR3 protein. This sample carries roughly 1.6 million distinct CDR3 sequences, roughly a third of them seen once, and the ten largest clones take around 11%. The TCR originated in a woman aged 25-40 years in good health. The rearrangement joins TRBV7-2 to TRBJ2-3; 8 nucleotides align to TRBD1. The sample was blood. CDR3 in amino acids: CASSVDRTGYTDTQYF. The CDR3 nucleotides are TGTGCCAGCAGCGTCGACAGGACAGGGTACACAGATACGCAGTATTTT. Based on the CDR3 plus reference TRBV7-2 and TRBJ2-3, the full variable domain is GAGVSQSPSNKVTEKGKDVELRCDPISGHTALYWYRQSLGQGLEFLIYFQGNSAPDKSGLPSDRFSAERTGGSVSTLTIQRTQQEDSAVYLCASSVDRTGYTDTQYFGPGTRLTVL.